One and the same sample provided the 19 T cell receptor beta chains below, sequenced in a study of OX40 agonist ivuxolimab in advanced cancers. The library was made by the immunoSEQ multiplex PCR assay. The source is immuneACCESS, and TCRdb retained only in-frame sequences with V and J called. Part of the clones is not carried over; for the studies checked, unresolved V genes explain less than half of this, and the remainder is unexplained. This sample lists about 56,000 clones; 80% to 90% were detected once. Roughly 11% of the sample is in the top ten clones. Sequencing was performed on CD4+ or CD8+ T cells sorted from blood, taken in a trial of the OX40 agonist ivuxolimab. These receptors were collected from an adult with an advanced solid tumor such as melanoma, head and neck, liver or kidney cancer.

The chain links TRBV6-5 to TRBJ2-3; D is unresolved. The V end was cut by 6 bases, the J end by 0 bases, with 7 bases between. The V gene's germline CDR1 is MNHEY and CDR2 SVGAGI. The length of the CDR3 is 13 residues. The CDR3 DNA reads TGTGCCAGCAGGGACCCCAGCACAGATACGCAGTATTTT. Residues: CASRDPSTDTQYF.

The CDR3 bases are TGTGCCAGCAGTGGAACGCAGGGGGTCGGAGACATTCAGTACTTC. Amino acids: CASSGTQGVGDIQYF. V and J are TRBV6-1 and TRBJ2-4; 7 bases agree with TRBD1. This CDR3 is 15 amino acids long. The ends lost 4 bases at V and 8 bases at J; junction bases unmatched: 11. Germline lookup yields CDR1 MNHNS and CDR2 SASEGT.

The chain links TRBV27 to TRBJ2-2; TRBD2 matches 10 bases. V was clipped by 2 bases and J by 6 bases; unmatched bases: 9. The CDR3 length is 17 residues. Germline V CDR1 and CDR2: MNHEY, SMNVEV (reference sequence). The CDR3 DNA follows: TGTGCCAGCAGTTTAGGGGTCGAGCGGGGGGGCCCCGGGGAGCTGTTTTTT. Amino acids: CASSLGVERGGPGELFF.

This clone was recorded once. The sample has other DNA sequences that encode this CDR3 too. In DNA form, the CDR3 reads TGCAGTGCCCCAGATAACACTGAAGCTTTCTTT. Amino acids: CSAPDNTEAFF. V is TRBV20-1 and J is TRBJ1-1; D gene ambiguous. CDR1 and CDR2 from the germline V gene are DFQATT and SNEGSKA (reference sequence). V was clipped by 6 bases and J by 2 bases, with 7 bases between them. This CDR3 has 11 amino acids.

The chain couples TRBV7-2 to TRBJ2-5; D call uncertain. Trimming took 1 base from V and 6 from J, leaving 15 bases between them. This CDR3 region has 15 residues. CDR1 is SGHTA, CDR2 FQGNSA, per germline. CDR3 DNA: TGTGCCAGCAGCTTAGATTTCGGCGCAGGAAAGACCCAGTACTTC. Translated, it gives CASSLDFGAGKTQYF.

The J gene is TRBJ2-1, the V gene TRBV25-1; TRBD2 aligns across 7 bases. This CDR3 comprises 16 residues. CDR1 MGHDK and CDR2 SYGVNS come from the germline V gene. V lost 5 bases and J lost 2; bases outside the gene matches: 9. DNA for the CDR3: TGTGCCAGCAGTCAGGCGGGAGCTAGTCCCTACAATGAGCAGTTCTTC. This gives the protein CASSQAGASPYNEQFF.

The CDR3 sequence is CASIPQAAQETQYF. CDR3 DNA sequence: TGTGCCAGCATCCCACAGGCGGCCCAAGAGACCCAGTACTTC. This rearrangement joins TRBV28 to TRBJ2-5; a possible D gene is TRBD1 (5 bases). The CDR3 runs to 14 residues. V gave up 7 bases and J gave up 1 base, with 13 bases separating them. Germline V gene sequence: CDR1 MDHEN, CDR2 SYDVKM.

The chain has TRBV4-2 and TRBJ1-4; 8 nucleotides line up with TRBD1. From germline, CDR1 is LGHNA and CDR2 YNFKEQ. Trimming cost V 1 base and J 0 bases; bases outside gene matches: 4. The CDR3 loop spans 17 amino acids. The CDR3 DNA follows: TGTGCCAGCAGCCAAGCTCAGGGGGCAACAACTAATGAAAAACTGTTTTTT. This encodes CASSQAQGATTNEKLFF.

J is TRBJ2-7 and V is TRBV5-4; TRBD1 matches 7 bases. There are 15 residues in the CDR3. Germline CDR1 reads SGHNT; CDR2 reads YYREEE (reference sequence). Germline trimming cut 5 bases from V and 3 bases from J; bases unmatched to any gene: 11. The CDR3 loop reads CASSPGQRPHYEQYF. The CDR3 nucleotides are TGTGCCAGCAGTCCGGGACAGCGGCCCCACTACGAGCAGTACTTC.

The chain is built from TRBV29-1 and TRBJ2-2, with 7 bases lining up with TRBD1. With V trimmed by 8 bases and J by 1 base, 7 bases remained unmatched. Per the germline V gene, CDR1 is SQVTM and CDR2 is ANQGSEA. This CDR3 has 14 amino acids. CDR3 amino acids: CSITRTGNTGELFF. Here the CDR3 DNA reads TGCAGCATAACCAGGACAGGGAACACCGGGGAGCTGTTTTTT.

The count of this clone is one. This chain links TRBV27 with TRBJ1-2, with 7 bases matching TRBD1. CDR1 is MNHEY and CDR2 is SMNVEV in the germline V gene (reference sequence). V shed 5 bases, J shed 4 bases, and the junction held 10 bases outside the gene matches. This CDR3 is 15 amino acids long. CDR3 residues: CASSPWDSVGYGYTF. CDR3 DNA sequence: TGTGCCAGCAGTCCTTGGGACAGCGTAGGCTATGGCTACACCTTC.

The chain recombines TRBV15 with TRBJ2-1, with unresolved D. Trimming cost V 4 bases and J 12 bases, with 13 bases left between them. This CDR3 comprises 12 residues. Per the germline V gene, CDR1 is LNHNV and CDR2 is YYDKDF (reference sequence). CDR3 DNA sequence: TGTGCCACCAGCAAGGCTTCCCAAGGGCAGTTCTTC. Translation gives CATSKASQGQFF.

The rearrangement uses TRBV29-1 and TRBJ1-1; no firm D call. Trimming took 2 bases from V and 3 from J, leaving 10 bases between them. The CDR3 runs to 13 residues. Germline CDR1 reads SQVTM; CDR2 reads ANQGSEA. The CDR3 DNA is TGCAGCGTTGAACGGGTTGTGGACACTGAAGCTTTCTTT. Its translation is CSVERVVDTEAFF.

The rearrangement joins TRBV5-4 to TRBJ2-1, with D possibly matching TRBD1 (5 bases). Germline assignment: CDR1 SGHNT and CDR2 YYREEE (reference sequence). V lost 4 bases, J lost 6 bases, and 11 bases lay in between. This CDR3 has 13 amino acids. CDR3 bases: TGTGCCAGCAGCGCGGATCAGGGCAATGAGCAGTTCTTC. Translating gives CASSADQGNEQFF.

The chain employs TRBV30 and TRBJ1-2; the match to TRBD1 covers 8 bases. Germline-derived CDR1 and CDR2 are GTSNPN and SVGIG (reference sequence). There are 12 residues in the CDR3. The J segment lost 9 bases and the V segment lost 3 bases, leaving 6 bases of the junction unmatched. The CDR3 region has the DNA TGTGCCTGGAGCGGGACAGGTGGTCGCTACACCTTC. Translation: CAWSGTGGRYTF.

As DNA, the CDR3 is TGCGCCAGCAGCTTGTACGGAGAAGTGAACACTGAAGCTTTCTTT. Protein sequence: CASSLYGEVNTEAFF. J is TRBJ1-1 and V is TRBV5-1; D is unclear. This CDR3 has 15 amino acids. With 1 base removed from V and 0 bases from J, the gap between germline ends came to 10 bases. In germline, CDR1 is SGHRS, CDR2 YFSETQ.

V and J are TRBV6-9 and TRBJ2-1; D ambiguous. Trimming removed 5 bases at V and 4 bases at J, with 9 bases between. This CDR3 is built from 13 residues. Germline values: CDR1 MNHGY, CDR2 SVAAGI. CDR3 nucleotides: TGTGCCAGCAGTGTGTCTGGGTACAATGAGCAGTTCTTC. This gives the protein CASSVSGYNEQFF.

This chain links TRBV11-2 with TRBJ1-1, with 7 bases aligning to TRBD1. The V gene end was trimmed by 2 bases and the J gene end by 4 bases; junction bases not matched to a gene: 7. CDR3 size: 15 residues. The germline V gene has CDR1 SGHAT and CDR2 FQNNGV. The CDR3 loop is CASSLSIGGLTEAFF. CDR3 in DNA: TGTGCCAGCAGCTTAAGTATAGGGGGCCTCACTGAAGCTTTCTTT.

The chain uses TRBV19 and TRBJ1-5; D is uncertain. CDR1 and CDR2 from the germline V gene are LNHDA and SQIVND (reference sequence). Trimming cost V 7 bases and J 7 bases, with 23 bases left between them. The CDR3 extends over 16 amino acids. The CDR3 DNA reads TGTGCCAGTAAGATAGCCCTCCGATCCTGGGGACAGCCCCAGCATTTT. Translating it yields CASKIALRSWGQPQHF.